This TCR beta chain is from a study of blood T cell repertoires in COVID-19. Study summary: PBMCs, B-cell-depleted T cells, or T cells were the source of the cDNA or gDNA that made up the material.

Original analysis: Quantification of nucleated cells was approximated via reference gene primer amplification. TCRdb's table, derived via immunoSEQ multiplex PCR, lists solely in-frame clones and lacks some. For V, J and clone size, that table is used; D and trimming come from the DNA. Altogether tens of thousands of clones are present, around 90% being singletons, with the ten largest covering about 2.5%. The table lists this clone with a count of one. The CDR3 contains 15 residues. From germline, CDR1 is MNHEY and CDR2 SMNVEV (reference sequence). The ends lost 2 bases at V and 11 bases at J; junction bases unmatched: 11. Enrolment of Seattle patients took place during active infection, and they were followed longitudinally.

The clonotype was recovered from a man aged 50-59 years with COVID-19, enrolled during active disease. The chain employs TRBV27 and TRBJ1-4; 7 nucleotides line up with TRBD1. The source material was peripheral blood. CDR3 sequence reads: CASSLEGPPGGKLFF. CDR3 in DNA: TGTGCCAGCAGTTTAGAAGGGCCTCCAGGGGGGAAACTGTTTTTT.